This is a list of T cell receptor beta chains from one sample in a study of cytomegalovirus exposure and HLA in healthy donors. Sequenced by immunoSEQ multiplex PCR; TCRdb stores in-frame clones only, minus some. In the table there are roughly 140,000 clones, about four fifths of which are singletons. What was sequenced was PBMCs. These receptors were taken from a male donor in good health and CMV-seronegative. CDR3s include the opening cysteine and the closing phenylalanine or tryptophan. D genes are given only for firm matches. Only part of the rows carry a size: once, few, many, or a class if the clone is expanded.

d_gene: TRBD1; v_gene: TRBV6-5; abundance: .; j_gene: TRBJ1-5; CDR3nt: TGTGCCAGCAGGGACAGGGGAAATCAGCCCCAGCATTTT; CDR3aa: CASRDRGNQPQHF
d_gene: TRBD1; v_gene: TRBV7-3; abundance: once; j_gene: TRBJ2-1; CDR3nt: TGTGCCAGCAGCTTAACAGCCGGGACAGGGGACAATGAGCAGTTCTTC; CDR3aa: CASSLTAGTGDNEQFF
d_gene: .; v_gene: TRBV4-3; abundance: few; j_gene: TRBJ2-1; CDR3nt: TGCGCCAGCAGCCAGGGGAGGAAACGGGGCCCCTCCTACAATGAGCAGTTCTTC; CDR3aa: CASSQGRKRGPSYNEQFF
d_gene: .; v_gene: TRBV18; abundance: .; j_gene: TRBJ2-2; CDR3nt: TGTGCCAGCTCACGACCCATCCCCAGCGGATACTCCGGGGAGCTGTTTTTT; CDR3aa: CASSRPIPSGYSGELFF
d_gene: .; v_gene: TRBV13; abundance: .; j_gene: TRBJ1-5; CDR3nt: TGTGCCAGCAGCTCGGGGGGACCCCATCAGCCCCAGCATTTT; CDR3aa: CASSSGGPHQPQHF
d_gene: .; v_gene: TRBV27; abundance: .; j_gene: TRBJ2-7; CDR3nt: TGTGCCAGCAGTCTAACCGACAGCCTGACCTACGAGCAGTACTTC; CDR3aa: CASSLTDSLTYEQYF
d_gene: TRBD1; v_gene: TRBV4-3; abundance: .; j_gene: TRBJ2-3; CDR3nt: TGCGCCAGCAGCCACAGGGGGCGAGGCACAGATACGCAGTATTTT; CDR3aa: CASSHRGRGTDTQYF
d_gene: .; v_gene: TRBV7-2; abundance: .; j_gene: TRBJ2-1; CDR3nt: TGTGCCAGCAGCCCCCCGACGGGAAGTAAGAATGAGCAGTTCTTC; CDR3aa: CASSPPTGSKNEQFF
d_gene: .; v_gene: TRBV5-4; abundance: few; j_gene: TRBJ2-6; CDR3nt: TGTGCCAGCAGCTTGGGCCTGAGGGGGGCCAACGTCCTGACTTTC; CDR3aa: CASSLGLRGANVLTF
d_gene: TRBD1; v_gene: TRBV7-9; abundance: .; j_gene: TRBJ1-4; CDR3nt: TGTGCCAGCAGCTCAGGACAGGCTCAAGGTTATGAAAAACTGTTTTTT; CDR3aa: CASSSGQAQGYEKLFF
d_gene: TRBD1; v_gene: TRBV7-9; abundance: .; j_gene: TRBJ2-1; CDR3nt: TGTGCCAGCAACCCCGGAGGACAGGGGTACAATGAGCAGTTCTTC; CDR3aa: CASNPGGQGYNEQFF
d_gene: .; v_gene: TRBV9; abundance: .; j_gene: TRBJ2-7; CDR3nt: TGTGCCAGCAGCTTCGATTGGTCCTCTGGGGCCGAGCAGTACTTC; CDR3aa: CASSFDWSSGAEQYF
d_gene: TRBD2; v_gene: TRBV4-2; abundance: .; j_gene: TRBJ2-1; CDR3nt: TGTGCCAGCAGCCAAGATAACGGGAGGTGGAATGAGCAGTTCTTC; CDR3aa: CASSQDNGRWNEQFF
d_gene: TRBD1; v_gene: TRBV2; abundance: .; j_gene: TRBJ2-7; CDR3nt: TGTGCCAGCAGGGGACAGTCCTACGAGCAGTACTTC; CDR3aa: CASRGQSYEQYF
d_gene: TRBD1; v_gene: TRBV5-6; abundance: few; j_gene: TRBJ1-6; CDR3nt: TGTGCCAGCAGCTTGGACAGGGGCAACTTTTATTCACCCCTCCACTTT; CDR3aa: CASSLDRGNFYSPLHF
d_gene: .; v_gene: TRBV5-5; abundance: .; j_gene: TRBJ2-5; CDR3nt: TGTGCCAGCAGCTTGGTTACGGTCGAGACCCAGTACTTC; CDR3aa: CASSLVTVETQYF
d_gene: .; v_gene: TRBV6-5; abundance: .; j_gene: TRBJ2-5; CDR3nt: TGTGCCAGCAGTAAACTGGCTACAGGGGAGACCCAGTACTTC; CDR3aa: CASSKLATGETQYF
d_gene: TRBD1; v_gene: TRBV6-5; abundance: .; j_gene: TRBJ2-6; CDR3nt: TGTGCCATCACCCCGGGACAGGCGAACGTCCTGACTTTC; CDR3aa: CAITPGQANVLTF
d_gene: .; v_gene: TRBV27; abundance: .; j_gene: TRBJ2-3; CDR3nt: TGTGCCAGCAGTTCCCGCTCCGATCTAGGGGCAGATACGCAGTATTTT; CDR3aa: CASSSRSDLGADTQYF
d_gene: .; v_gene: TRBV5-1; abundance: .; j_gene: TRBJ1-2; CDR3nt: TGCGCCAGCAGCTTGGGAGCCGGAGATGGCTACACCTTC; CDR3aa: CASSLGAGDGYTF
d_gene: .; v_gene: TRBV9; abundance: .; j_gene: TRBJ1-1; CDR3nt: TGTGCCAGCAGCGTTGACGTCCGGGCTGAAGCTTTCTTT; CDR3aa: CASSVDVRAEAFF
d_gene: TRBD1; v_gene: TRBV15; abundance: .; j_gene: TRBJ2-5; CDR3nt: TGTGCCACCAGCAGATCCGGGACAGTACAAGAGACCCAGTACTTC; CDR3aa: CATSRSGTVQETQYF
d_gene: TRBD2; v_gene: TRBV19; abundance: .; j_gene: TRBJ2-7; CDR3nt: TGTGCCAGTAGTATTGGGACTAGCGGAGCAGTCTACGAGCAGTACTTC; CDR3aa: CASSIGTSGAVYEQYF
d_gene: TRBD1; v_gene: TRBV2; abundance: .; j_gene: TRBJ1-5; CDR3nt: TGTGCCAGCAGTGAAGAGGGGACAGGGGGTCAGCCCCAGCATTTT; CDR3aa: CASSEEGTGGQPQHF
d_gene: .; v_gene: TRBV19; abundance: .; j_gene: TRBJ2-2; CDR3nt: TGTGCCAGTAGTACCCTGACAGGAGAGAACACCGGGGAGCTGTTTTTT; CDR3aa: CASSTLTGENTGELFF
d_gene: TRBD2; v_gene: TRBV2; abundance: .; j_gene: TRBJ2-2; CDR3nt: TGTGCCAGCAGGGAACTAGCGTCAACTCCCGGGGAGCTGTTTTTT; CDR3aa: CASRELASTPGELFF
d_gene: .; v_gene: TRBV5-1; abundance: .; j_gene: TRBJ1-1; CDR3nt: TGCGCCAGCAGCTTGGGGGACAATGCCCCGCCAGAAGCTTTCTTT; CDR3aa: CASSLGDNAPPEAFF
d_gene: .; v_gene: TRBV7-2; abundance: .; j_gene: TRBJ2-7; CDR3nt: TGTGCCAGCAGCTTAATCCCCTACGAGCAGTACTTC; CDR3aa: CASSLIPYEQYF
d_gene: TRBD2; v_gene: TRBV7-2; abundance: .; j_gene: TRBJ2-5; CDR3nt: TGTGCCAGCAGCTTAGTCGCTAGCGGGAGAGGAATTGGACAAGAGACCCAGTACTTC; CDR3aa: CASSLVASGRGIGQETQYF
d_gene: TRBD1; v_gene: TRBV9; abundance: .; j_gene: TRBJ2-2; CDR3nt: TGTGCCAGCAGCGCGACAGGGAACCCCAACACCGGGGAGCTGTTTTTT; CDR3aa: CASSATGNPNTGELFF
d_gene: TRBD1; v_gene: TRBV6-6; abundance: .; j_gene: TRBJ1-1; CDR3nt: TGTGCCAGCAGGACTACAGGGGGCGAAGCTTTCTTT; CDR3aa: CASRTTGGEAFF
d_gene: TRBD2; v_gene: TRBV7-9; abundance: .; j_gene: TRBJ2-2; CDR3nt: TGTGCCAGCAGATTCACTAGCGGCTTCACCGGGGAGCTGTTTTTT; CDR3aa: CASRFTSGFTGELFF
d_gene: TRBD2; v_gene: TRBV7-2; abundance: .; j_gene: TRBJ2-7; CDR3nt: TGTGCCAGCAGCTTTGCGGGAGGGAGCTACGAGCAGTACTTC; CDR3aa: CASSFAGGSYEQYF
d_gene: .; v_gene: TRBV30; abundance: .; j_gene: TRBJ2-1; CDR3nt: TGTGCCTGGAGCCGGCCCGATCGCGGCTACTACAATGAGCAGTTCTTC; CDR3aa: CAWSRPDRGYYNEQFF
d_gene: TRBD1; v_gene: TRBV4-1; abundance: few; j_gene: TRBJ1-2; CDR3nt: TGCGCCAGCAGCCGACCAACAGGGGTCCGTACGAATGGCTACACCTTC; CDR3aa: CASSRPTGVRTNGYTF
d_gene: .; v_gene: TRBV9; abundance: once; j_gene: TRBJ2-7; CDR3nt: TGTGCCAGCAGTGCAGGAAGCGAGCAGTACTTC; CDR3aa: CASSAGSEQYF
d_gene: .; v_gene: TRBV7-9; abundance: .; j_gene: TRBJ2-3; CDR3nt: TGTGCCAGCAGCTCAGGGGTTAGCGGGCCATACACAGATACGCAGTATTTT; CDR3aa: CASSSGVSGPYTDTQYF
d_gene: TRBD1; v_gene: TRBV29-1; abundance: .; j_gene: TRBJ2-2; CDR3nt: TGCAGCGTTGAATCGGGACAGACTGAAGCCGGGGAGCTGTTTTTT; CDR3aa: CSVESGQTEAGELFF
d_gene: .; v_gene: TRBV27; abundance: .; j_gene: TRBJ1-5; CDR3nt: TGTGCCAGCAGTTGGAAGCCCCCAGACAGCAGCAATCAGCCCCAGCATTTT; CDR3aa: CASSWKPPDSSNQPQHF
d_gene: .; v_gene: TRBV27; abundance: few; j_gene: TRBJ2-2; CDR3nt: TGTGCCAGCAGTTACGGGCAGGGGCACACCGGGGAGCTGTTTTTT; CDR3aa: CASSYGQGHTGELFF
d_gene: TRBD2; v_gene: TRBV29-1; abundance: .; j_gene: TRBJ2-2; CDR3nt: TGCAGCGTTGAGGGGACCTCTAGCGGGAGTGCCGGGGAGCTGTTTTTT; CDR3aa: CSVEGTSSGSAGELFF
d_gene: .; v_gene: TRBV27; abundance: .; j_gene: TRBJ2-3; CDR3nt: TGTGCCAGCAGTCCAGAAGGCACAGATACGCAGTATTTT; CDR3aa: CASSPEGTDTQYF
d_gene: TRBD2; v_gene: TRBV27; abundance: .; j_gene: TRBJ2-1; CDR3nt: TGTGCCACCAAGGTGGCGGGAGAGAACGGGAATGAGCAGTTCTTC; CDR3aa: CATKVAGENGNEQFF
d_gene: .; v_gene: TRBV5-5; abundance: .; j_gene: TRBJ1-1; CDR3nt: TGTGCCAGCAGCTTGCTGCGAAGCGTGAACACTGAAGCTTTCTTT; CDR3aa: CASSLLRSVNTEAFF
d_gene: .; v_gene: TRBV6-5; abundance: few; j_gene: TRBJ1-1; CDR3nt: TGTGCCAGCAGTCTCACAGGGTTTACTGAAGCTTTCTTT; CDR3aa: CASSLTGFTEAFF
d_gene: .; v_gene: TRBV19; abundance: .; j_gene: TRBJ1-5; CDR3nt: TGTGCCAGTAGTATCCCTGGCAATCAGCCCCAGCATTTT; CDR3aa: CASSIPGNQPQHF
d_gene: TRBD2; v_gene: TRBV7-6; abundance: few; j_gene: TRBJ2-1; CDR3nt: TGTGCCAGCAGCCCCTGGACTAGCGGAGCTGAGCAGTTCTTC; CDR3aa: CASSPWTSGAEQFF
d_gene: .; v_gene: TRBV2; abundance: .; j_gene: TRBJ1-5; CDR3nt: TGTGCCAGTACGGCGGGGGGGAATCAGCCCCAGCATTTT; CDR3aa: CASTAGGNQPQHF
d_gene: .; v_gene: TRBV9; abundance: once; j_gene: TRBJ1-1; CDR3nt: TGTGCCAGCAGCGCGGGGTTCACTGAAGCTTTCTTT; CDR3aa: CASSAGFTEAFF
d_gene: .; v_gene: TRBV28; abundance: few; j_gene: TRBJ2-1; CDR3nt: TGTGCCAGCAGTTTTCCCCTGGCGGAAGAGCAGTTCTTC; CDR3aa: CASSFPLAEEQFF
d_gene: .; v_gene: TRBV7-9; abundance: .; j_gene: TRBJ1-5; CDR3nt: TGTGCCAGCAGCCAACAGGTATATAGCAATCAGCCCCAGCATTTT; CDR3aa: CASSQQVYSNQPQHF
d_gene: .; v_gene: TRBV7-6; abundance: .; j_gene: TRBJ1-2; CDR3nt: TGTGCCAGCAGCTCATACAGAGAAATTAACTATGGCTACACCTTC; CDR3aa: CASSSYREINYGYTF
d_gene: TRBD1; v_gene: TRBV10-3; abundance: .; j_gene: TRBJ1-1; CDR3nt: TGTGCCATCAGTCCAGGACAGGGAACCACTGAAGCTTTCTTT; CDR3aa: CAISPGQGTTEAFF
d_gene: .; v_gene: TRBV6-4; abundance: .; j_gene: TRBJ2-2; CDR3nt: TGTGCCAGCAGTGACTCAGTAGACACCGGGGAGCTGTTTTTT; CDR3aa: CASSDSVDTGELFF
d_gene: .; v_gene: TRBV19; abundance: .; j_gene: TRBJ1-5; CDR3nt: TGTGCCACCTCTTATAGCAATCAGCCCCAGCATTTT; CDR3aa: CATSYSNQPQHF
d_gene: .; v_gene: TRBV5-1; abundance: .; j_gene: TRBJ1-4; CDR3nt: TGCGCCAGCAACAGGGAAGGTGAAAAACTGTTTTTT; CDR3aa: CASNREGEKLFF
d_gene: .; v_gene: TRBV27; abundance: .; j_gene: TRBJ2-1; CDR3nt: TGTGCCAGCAGTCTCTTCGCGGTAGAAAGGAATGAGCAGTTCTTC; CDR3aa: CASSLFAVERNEQFF
d_gene: TRBD1; v_gene: TRBV27; abundance: .; j_gene: TRBJ1-6; CDR3nt: TGTGCCAGCAGTTTAGAACCGGGACAGGGAACGTCACCCCTCCACTTT; CDR3aa: CASSLEPGQGTSPLHF
d_gene: .; v_gene: TRBV7-3; abundance: .; j_gene: TRBJ2-2; CDR3nt: TGTGCCAGCAGCCCCTCAGGATCGAACACCGGGGAGCTGTTTTTT; CDR3aa: CASSPSGSNTGELFF
d_gene: .; v_gene: TRBV21-1; abundance: .; j_gene: TRBJ1-1; CDR3nt: TGTGCCAGCAGCGACCGGGACAGGGTCAGGACTGAAGCTTTCTTT; CDR3aa: CASSDRDRVRTEAFF